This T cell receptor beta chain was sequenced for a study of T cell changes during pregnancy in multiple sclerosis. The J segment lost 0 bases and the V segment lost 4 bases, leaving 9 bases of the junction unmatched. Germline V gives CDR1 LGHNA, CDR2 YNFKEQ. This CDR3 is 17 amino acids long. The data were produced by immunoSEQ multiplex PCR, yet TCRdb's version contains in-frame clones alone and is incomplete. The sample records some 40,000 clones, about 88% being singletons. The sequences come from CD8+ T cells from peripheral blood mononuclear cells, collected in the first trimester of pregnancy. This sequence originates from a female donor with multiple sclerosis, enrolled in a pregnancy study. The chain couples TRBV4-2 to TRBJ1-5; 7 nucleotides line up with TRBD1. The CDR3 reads CASSLTRQGSSNQPQHF. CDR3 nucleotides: TGTGCCAGCAGCCTTACTAGACAGGGCTCTAGCAATCAGCCCCAGCATTTT.